What follows describes a single T cell receptor (beta chain). The CDR3 contains 17 residues. CDR1 is LNHDA and CDR2 is SQIVND in the germline V gene (reference sequence). The V and J ends lost 3 bases and 5 bases, in that order; junction bases with no gene match: 15. Measured with immunoSEQ multiplex PCR; TCRdb has only the in-frame clones, and not every one. This sample has tens of thousands of clones, with around 94% found just once. This sample is part of a study of technical replicates of blood from several donors. The gene calls are TRBV19 and TRBJ2-5; 7 positions agree with TRBD2. This clonotype was sampled from a human donor in good health. Sequencing input: T cells isolated from PBMCs. CDR3 residues: CASSIGPIGREWETQYF. The CDR3 DNA reads TGTGCCAGTAGTATTGGACCTATAGGGAGGGAATGGGAGACCCAGTACTTC.